The subject of this entry is one T cell receptor (beta chain). The antigen is unknown. This entry belongs to a study of OX40 agonist ivuxolimab in advanced cancers. Study summary: Each dose-escalation patient presented with hepatocellular carcinoma, melanoma, renal cell or head and neck cancer.

Findings of the study overall: Clonal expansion was among the lowest in partial responders at 0.1-3.0 mg/kg, especially CD8+.

Only in-frame clones appear in the TCRdb table, and some are missing; sequencing was by immunoSEQ multiplex PCR. The sample lists 98,000 or so clones; 75% to 90% were seen once. Germline values: CDR1 SEHNR, CDR2 FQNEAQ (reference sequence). The length of the CDR3 is 17 residues. V was clipped by 4 bases and J by 7 bases; unmatched bases: 11. Baseline, cycle 4 day 1, and cycle 7 day 1 were the blood sampling points. The sequence was obtained from an adult with an advanced solid tumor such as melanoma, head and neck, liver or kidney cancer. The rearrangement links TRBV7-9 to TRBJ2-1; 12 bases match TRBD2. The starting material was CD4+ or CD8+ T cells sorted from blood, obtained in a trial of the OX40 agonist ivuxolimab. This chain's CDR3 is CASSYGPGLAGRNEQFF. CDR3 sequence (DNA): TGTGCCAGCAGCTATGGGCCCGGACTAGCGGGACGGAATGAGCAGTTCTTC.